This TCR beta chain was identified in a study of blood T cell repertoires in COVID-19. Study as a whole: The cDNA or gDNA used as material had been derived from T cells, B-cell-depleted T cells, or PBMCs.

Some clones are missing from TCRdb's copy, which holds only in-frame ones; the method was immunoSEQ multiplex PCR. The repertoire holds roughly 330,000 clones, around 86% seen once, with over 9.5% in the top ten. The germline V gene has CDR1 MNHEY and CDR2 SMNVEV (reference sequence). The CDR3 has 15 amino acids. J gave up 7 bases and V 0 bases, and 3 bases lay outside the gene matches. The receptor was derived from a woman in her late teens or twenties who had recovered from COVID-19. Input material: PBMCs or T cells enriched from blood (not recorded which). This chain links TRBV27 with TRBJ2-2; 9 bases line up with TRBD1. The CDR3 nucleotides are TGTGCCAGCAGTTTATCGGACAGGGGAATCGGGGAGCTGTTTTTT. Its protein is CASSLSDRGIGELFF.